This T cell receptor beta chain came from a study of cytomegalovirus exposure and HLA in healthy donors (dated by TCRdb to about 2017). At the level of the whole study: An earlier analysis of roughly 570 of the donors reported 276 Gb of sequence data and around 110 million unique TCR beta sequences obtained from approximately 180 million T cells. An early release that covered some 640 HLA-typed donors contained around 300 gigabases of sequencing data and some 87 million unique TCR sequences. Of the 398 genotyped donors, approximately 83% fell in the genetic ancestry cluster associated with self-reported Caucasian donors. The study aimed to test whether signatures of past pathogen exposure could be identified by cataloging public T cell receptors. Using immunosequencing, the study profiled T cell repertoires from approximately 700 subjects and related those repertoires to cytomegalovirus serostatus. A separate validation cohort of over a hundred different subjects was used in addition to the roughly 620-subject first cohort. To predict cytomegalovirus infection status, the study combined high-throughput TCR immunosequencing, statistical association of individual TCRs with disease status, and machine learning. A later analysis re-analyzed previously published TCR beta repertoires from roughly 600 donors and added high-resolution HLA genotyping to study TCR occurrence patterns. In the later analysis, no new phenotypic data were used to find candidate immune exposures; instead, reliance was placed on TCR beta sequences and their occurrence across donors. In an earlier analysis of 587 of the donors, high-throughput TCR beta sequencing was used to judge whether each TCR beta V gene segment behaved as functional or pseudogenic. Donor age, sex, ethnicity and CMV serostatus were compiled alongside the repertoire data. Genome-wide SNP genotypes for about three fifths of the 666 donors were used in a later genetic analysis, which treated that subset as a discovery cohort. All discovery cohort repertoires had been generated using a single sequencing platform. HLA typing covered class I and class II loci at four-digit resolution. Typing coverage varied by locus: about 620-640 donors for A, B, C, DRB1 and DQB1; under 550 for DQA1; about 600 for DPA1; approximately 450 for DPB1. Four to six DR-DQ haplotypes were handled as single units for association and clustering because linkage in the cohort was strong. Among roughly 370 genotyped donors of the cohort, an average of about 240,000 unique TCR beta nucleotide sequences were sequenced per donor, around a sixth of them non-productive. Broad study findings and their caveats: The study gave a list of over 150 TCR beta chains associated with cytomegalovirus. The presence/absence analyses assumed that sequencing depth was roughly uniform across donors, and that assumption may not be true. The only immune exposure information available for the cohort was CMV serostatus. An earlier analysis of approximately 500 of the donors showed that most TCR beta V segments appeared in productive rearrangements either about 90% or about 30% of the time, which broadly matched IMGT annotations. When HLA alleles, especially DR and DQ, strongly co-occurred, TCR associations were difficult to assign to individual alleles. In a later analysis, the rate of TCR association differed among HLA loci, with DRB1 alleles having the most associated TCRs and HLA-C alleles having the fewest. Linkage disequilibrium might explain the correlated functional status among segregating V segments, but an unknown experimental factor could not be excluded. According to a later analysis, most CMV-associated TCR beta chains appeared to be HLA-restricted, and the HLA associations seemed to be driven largely by CMV exposure. An association between a missense DCLRE1C variant and V-gene and J-gene trimming of TCR beta chains was found in a later genetic analysis and replicated in an independent cohort. In a later analysis, HLA-associated TCR beta chains showed more clonal expansion and lower generation probabilities than non-associated chains that were equally common. A cluster of highly shared sequence variants was judged likely to represent a technical artifact of the sequencing pipeline. HLA typing was unavailable for some donors at each locus, so association tests used only the typed subset. A further reported finding was that TCR beta sequences accurately predicted the HLA-A and HLA-B alleles for most subjects in the first cohort. Several of the top co-occurrence clusters appeared to be linked to parvovirus B19, influenza, CMV and Epstein-Barr virus, according to a later analysis. Only TCR beta chains were sequenced in this cohort, and the absence of alpha or paired-chain data limited detectable features. It was suggested by the authors that the approach could potentially be generalized to other disease states and immunological phenotypes. A later analysis associated about 17,000 TCR beta sequences with specific HLA alleles at a false discovery rate of 0.05. According to a later genetic analysis, donors in an Asian-associated ancestry cluster had fewer N-insertions in productive TCRs than the approximately 650-donor mean. Most TCR sequences were observed very rarely across donors, whereas some public TCRs were present in many individuals. Because counts were too low, approximately 15 rarely observed V segments, including chromosome 9 orphons, were excluded from the earlier analysis of about 500 of the donors. The classifier was reported to diagnose cytomegalovirus status with high specificity and sensitivity in both the original and validation cohorts. In vitro tests confirmed that a few of the cytomegalovirus-associated TCR beta chains recognize cytomegalovirus antigens.

The library came from the immunoSEQ multiplex PCR assay. The multiplex PCR relied on a mix of 60 forward primers for TCR Vbeta segments and 13 reverse primers for TCR Jbeta segments. A multiplex PCR assay on genomic DNA amplified the CDR3 region of rearranged TCR beta genes. Amplified TCR beta libraries were sequenced as 87-base-pair reads on the Illumina HiSeq System. Turning to the authors' computational methods: Across the 500 to 750 repertoires, a later analysis counted tens of millions of unique TCR beta chains, 9.5 million to 12 million of which were shared by at least two donors. A nearest-neighbor algorithm error-corrected the raw reads and collapsed the reads into unique sequences, merging closely related sequences to remove PCR and sequencing errors. V, D and J gene segments were assigned by aligning CDR3 sequences to IMGT reference sequences. Each retained sequence needed at least a six-nucleotide match to both a V gene segment and a J gene segment. A rearrangement was called productive if the CDR3 had no stop codons and remained in frame with V and J, and every other rearrangement was called non-productive. Following IMGT convention, CDR3 was defined as the stretch from the second conserved V-encoded cysteine up to the conserved J-encoded phenylalanine. In an earlier analysis of 550 to 650 of the donors, sequences lacking an unambiguous match to a single V gene segment were excluded. An earlier analysis of under 750 of the donors called V segments functional above 56.7% productive rearrangements and segregating when the between-donor standard deviation exceeded 5%. To diagnose cytomegalovirus status from the catalog of TCR beta chain sequences, a statistical classification framework was built. In a later analysis, V and J genes were assigned by comparing TCR nucleotide sequences against IMGT/GENE-DB human TR gene sequences. Using the TCRdist pipeline, a later analysis assigned CDR3 sequences along with most-parsimonious VDJ recombination scenarios. In a later analysis, each TCR beta chain was defined by its CDR3 amino acid sequence together with its V-gene family, and reads lacking a unique V-gene family were excluded. In a later analysis, 450 to 600 highly shared, low-generation-probability nucleotide sequences were removed to address suspected cross-contamination and a sequencing artifact. In a later analysis, a clonal expansion index for each public chain was calculated from normalized within-repertoire ranks of inferred template counts. A later analysis computed generation probabilities with a VDJ recombination model fitted to out-of-frame rearrangements, and checked the results against IGoR. Hypergeometric tests were used in a later analysis to score TCR-TCR, TCR-HLA and TCR-CMV co-occurrence, with a repertoire-size bias correction applied to the TCR pairs. False discovery rates were estimated in a later analysis by permuting HLA or CMV assignments 20 times. In a later analysis, co-occurring TCRs were grouped with DBSCAN, and TCRdist sequence similarity was added when clustering was performed within HLA-allele-positive subsets. For co-occurrence clustering, repertoires with fewer than 30,000 or more than 120,000 public chains were excluded, along with four to six repertoires with anomalous nucleotide sharing. The clones in this table, taken by TCRdb from immuneACCESS, are in-frame only. Not every clone is retained; where verified, under half of the shortfall comes from an unresolved V gene, and the cause of the rest is unknown. The V and J calls and clone size were taken over from that table, and D and trimming were inferred from the DNA. The sample contains 200,000 or so clones, more than 65% of them found a single time. Clones ranked in the top ten supply approximately 6% of the sample.

Details on this clone: This clone's antigen is unknown. Base quality data are lacking; no much larger clone is found one base away.

The cohort consisted of 666 healthy bone marrow donors. Cohort members were all nominally healthy when sampled, although unrecorded immune exposures were likely present. The donor was CMV seropositive and was included in the group of around 300 seropositive cohort members. Every donor gave a peripheral blood sample, and the peripheral blood mononuclear cells from that sample were used for TCR beta sequencing. The Qiagen DNeasy Blood Extraction Kit was used to extract genomic DNA from the blood cell samples. The TCR originated in a woman under 40 in good health and CMV-seropositive. The sequencing sample was made of PBMCs.

The CDR3 region: CASGGTGVIDEQYF. The sequence in DNA is TGTGCCAGTGGGGGGACAGGGGTGATTGACGAGCAGTACTTC. The rearrangement combines TRBV2 with TRBJ2-7; TRBD1 agrees with 10 junctional bases. Its CDR3 holds 14 amino acids, cysteine through phenylalanine. Only the CDR3 portion is preserved as DNA: 42 bases, with reading frame beginning at the first base. CDR1 and CDR2 were assigned from the germline V gene as SNHLY and FYNNEI. For this chain, trimming is 9 bases at the V end and 5 bases at the J end, and the number of junction bases without a gene match is 10.